This T cell receptor beta chain is from a study of T cell responses to AZD1222 COVID-19 vaccine. Study as a whole: Researchers grouped second doses given at about 4 or about 12 weeks into one pool.

CDR3 size: 13 residues. Germline V gene data show CDR1 as MNHEY and CDR2 as SVGAGI. V was pared by 6 bases and J by 6 bases, with 6 bases of the junction left unmatched. Study-wide results and caveats: Baseline serostatus was positive in only five to seven AZD1222 recipients. After two AZD1222 doses, spike-specific TCR breadth and depth rose versus day 0. White British ancestry dominated among donors, who included more females, and clonal diversity was possibly underestimated.

Remarks on this clone: What it binds is not known.

Data came from immunoSEQ multiplex PCR; TCRdb stores just in-frame clones and leaves some out. The profile shows over 70,000 clones, around 85% of them singletons. This specimen consisted of peripheral blood, obtained on day 0 of AZD1222 vaccination. The chain uses TRBV6-5 and TRBJ2-7; TRBD2 matches at 9 bases. The origin of this receptor is an adult in good health. The CDR3 here is CASSRTSASEQYF. CDR3 bases: TGTGCCAGCAGCAGGACTAGCGCTTCCGAGCAGTACTTC.